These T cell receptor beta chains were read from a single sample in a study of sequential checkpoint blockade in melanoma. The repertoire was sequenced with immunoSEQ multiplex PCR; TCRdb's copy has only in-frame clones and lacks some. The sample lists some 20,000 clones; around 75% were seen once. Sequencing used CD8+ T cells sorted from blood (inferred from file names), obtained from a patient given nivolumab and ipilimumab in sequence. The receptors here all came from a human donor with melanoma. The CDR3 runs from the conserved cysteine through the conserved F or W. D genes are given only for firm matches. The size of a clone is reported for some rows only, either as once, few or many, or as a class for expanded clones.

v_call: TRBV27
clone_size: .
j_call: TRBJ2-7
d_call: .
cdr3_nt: TGTGCCAGCAGTATGGGCCTCGAGCAGTACTTC
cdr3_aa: CASSMGLEQYF

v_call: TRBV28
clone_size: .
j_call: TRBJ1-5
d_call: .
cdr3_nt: TGTGCCAGCAGTTTTCTCCAGGGTAGTCAGCCCCAGCATTTT
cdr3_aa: CASSFLQGSQPQHF

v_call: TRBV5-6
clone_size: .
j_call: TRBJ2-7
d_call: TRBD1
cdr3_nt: TGTGCCAGCAGCCGGGGACAGGGACCCTACGAGCAGTACTTC
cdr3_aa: CASSRGQGPYEQYF

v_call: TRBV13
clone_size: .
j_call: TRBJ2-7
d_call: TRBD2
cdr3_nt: TGTGCCAGCAGCTTACAAAGCGGGACCCTCCCTAGTAAGTACGAGCAGTACTTC
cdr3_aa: CASSLQSGTLPSKYEQYF

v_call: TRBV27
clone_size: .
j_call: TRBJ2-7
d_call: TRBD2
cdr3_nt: TGTGCCAGCAGTTTTGGCGGGGGGCCCTACGAGCAGTACTTC
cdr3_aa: CASSFGGGPYEQYF

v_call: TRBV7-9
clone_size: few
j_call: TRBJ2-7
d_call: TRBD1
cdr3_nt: TGTGCCAGCAGAGGGACAGGGGCGAACTACGAGCAGTACTTC
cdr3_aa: CASRGTGANYEQYF

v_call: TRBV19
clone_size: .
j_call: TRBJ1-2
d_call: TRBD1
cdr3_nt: TGTGCCAGTAGTATCCGACCCGGACAGGGAGTAGACGGCTACACCTTC
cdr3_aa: CASSIRPGQGVDGYTF

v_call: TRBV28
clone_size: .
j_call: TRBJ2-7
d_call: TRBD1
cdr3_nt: TGTGCCAGCAGTCCCTGGACAGGGGTGTACGAGCAGTACTTC
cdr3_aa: CASSPWTGVYEQYF

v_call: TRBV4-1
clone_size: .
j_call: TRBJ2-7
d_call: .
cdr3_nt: TGCGCCAGCAGCCAAACAGGGCTATCCTACGAGCAGTACTTC
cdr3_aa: CASSQTGLSYEQYF

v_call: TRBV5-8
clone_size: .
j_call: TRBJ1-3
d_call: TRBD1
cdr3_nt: TGTGCCAGCAGCCCTGGACAGGGGAGAGTCTCTGGAAACACCATATATTTT
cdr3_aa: CASSPGQGRVSGNTIYF

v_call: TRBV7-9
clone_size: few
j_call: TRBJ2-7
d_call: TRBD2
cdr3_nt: TGTGCCAGCAGCTTACCTGTGGCTAGCGGGGACTACGAGCAGTACTTC
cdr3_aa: CASSLPVASGDYEQYF

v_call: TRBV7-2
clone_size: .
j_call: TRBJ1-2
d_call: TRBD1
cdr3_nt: TGTGCCAGCAGCTCGGACAGGGACTATGGCTACACCTTC
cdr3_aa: CASSSDRDYGYTF

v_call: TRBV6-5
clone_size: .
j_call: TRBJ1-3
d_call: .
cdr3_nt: TGTGCCAGCAGTTCTACGGGGGGTAGCTCTGGAAACACCATATATTTT
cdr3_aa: CASSSTGGSSGNTIYF

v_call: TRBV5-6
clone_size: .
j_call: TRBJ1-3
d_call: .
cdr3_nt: TGTGCCAGCAGCTTGGGTTTGGGGGCAACTGGAAACACCATATATTTT
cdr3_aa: CASSLGLGATGNTIYF

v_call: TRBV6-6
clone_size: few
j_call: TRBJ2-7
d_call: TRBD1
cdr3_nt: TGTGCCAGCAGTTACGGGACAGGGAAGTACGAGCAGTACTTC
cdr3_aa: CASSYGTGKYEQYF

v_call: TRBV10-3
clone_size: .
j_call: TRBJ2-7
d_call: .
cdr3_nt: TGTGCCATCAGTGATCCTGGAGGGTCCTACGAGCAGTACTTC
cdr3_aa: CAISDPGGSYEQYF

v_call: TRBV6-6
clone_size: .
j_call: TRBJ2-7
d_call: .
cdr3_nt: TGTGCCAGCAGTTACGCTACGAGCTACGAGCAGTACTTC
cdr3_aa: CASSYATSYEQYF

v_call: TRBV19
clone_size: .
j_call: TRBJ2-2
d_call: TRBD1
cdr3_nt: TGTGCCAGTACTCCGACAGGGTCGAACACCGGGGAGCTGTTTTTT
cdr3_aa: CASTPTGSNTGELFF

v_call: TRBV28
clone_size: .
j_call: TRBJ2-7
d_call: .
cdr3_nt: TGTGCCAGCAGTCTCAGCGGAACCTACGAGCAGTACTTC
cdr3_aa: CASSLSGTYEQYF

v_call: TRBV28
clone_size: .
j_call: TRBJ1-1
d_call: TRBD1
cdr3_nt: TGTGCCAGCAGTCTTGGACAGGGTAGCACTGAAGCTTTCTTT
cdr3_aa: CASSLGQGSTEAFF

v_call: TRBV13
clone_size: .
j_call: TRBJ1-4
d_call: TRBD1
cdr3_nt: TGTGCCAGCAGCTCAGGGGACAGGGGGCGCAGAAATGAAAAACTGTTTTTT
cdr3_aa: CASSSGDRGRRNEKLFF

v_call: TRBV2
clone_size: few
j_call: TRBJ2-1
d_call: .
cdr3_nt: TGTGCCGCAACCCGACTAGGCTCCTACAATGAGCAGTTCTTC
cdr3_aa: CAATRLGSYNEQFF

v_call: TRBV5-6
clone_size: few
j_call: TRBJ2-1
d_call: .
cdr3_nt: TGTGCCAGCAGCTTTGGCAGGGCCAATGAGCAGTTCTTC
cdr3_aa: CASSFGRANEQFF

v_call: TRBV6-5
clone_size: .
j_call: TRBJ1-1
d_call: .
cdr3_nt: TGTGCCAGCAGTGGGGGGGACGGCATGAACACTGAAGCTTTCTTT
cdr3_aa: CASSGGDGMNTEAFF

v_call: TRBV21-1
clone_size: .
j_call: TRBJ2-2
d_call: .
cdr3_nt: TGTGCCAGCAACCGACCGGGACAGGGCTGCACCGGGGAGCTGTTTTTT
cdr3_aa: CASNRPGQGCTGELFF

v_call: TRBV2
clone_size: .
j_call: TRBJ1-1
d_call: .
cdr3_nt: TGTGCCAGCAGGGAGGGCGCGTACACTGAAGCTTTCTTT
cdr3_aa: CASREGAYTEAFF

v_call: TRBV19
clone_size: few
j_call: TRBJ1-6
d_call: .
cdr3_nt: TGTGCCAGTAGTATTGGAGATTCACCCCTCCACTTT
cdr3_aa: CASSIGDSPLHF

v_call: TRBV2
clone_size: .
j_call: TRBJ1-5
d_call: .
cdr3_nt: TGTGCCAGCAGTGGGCACAATCAGCCCCAGCATTTT
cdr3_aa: CASSGHNQPQHF

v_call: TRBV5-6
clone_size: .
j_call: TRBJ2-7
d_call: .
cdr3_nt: TGTGCCAGCAGCTACAGCTACGAGCAGTACTTC
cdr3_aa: CASSYSYEQYF

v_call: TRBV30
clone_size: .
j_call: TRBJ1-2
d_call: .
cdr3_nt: TGTGCCTGGAGCGACGTGGGGGCGGGTGGCTACACCTTC
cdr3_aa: CAWSDVGAGGYTF

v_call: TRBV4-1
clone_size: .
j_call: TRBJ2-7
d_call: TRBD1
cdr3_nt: TGTGCCAGCAGCGGGGGACAGGGGGTCACCTACGAGCAGTACTTC
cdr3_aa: CASSGGQGVTYEQYF

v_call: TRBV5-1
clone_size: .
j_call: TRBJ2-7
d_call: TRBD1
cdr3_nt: TGCGCCAGCAGCTTATCGACGGGACAGACCTACGAGCAGTACTTC
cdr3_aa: CASSLSTGQTYEQYF

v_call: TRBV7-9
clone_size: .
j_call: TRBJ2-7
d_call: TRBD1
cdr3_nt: TGTGCCAGCAGCTCGGGGGACAGGGAAGGCGAGCAGTACTTC
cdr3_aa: CASSSGDREGEQYF

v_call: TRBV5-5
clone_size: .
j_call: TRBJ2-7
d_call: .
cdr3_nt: TGTGCCAGCAGCTCGGCGGGGGCCCCCTGGGAGCAGTACTTC
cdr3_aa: CASSSAGAPWEQYF

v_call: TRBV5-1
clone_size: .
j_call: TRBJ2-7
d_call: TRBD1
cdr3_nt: TGCGCCAGCAGCACCGGACAGGGCTACGAGCAGTACTTC
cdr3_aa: CASSTGQGYEQYF

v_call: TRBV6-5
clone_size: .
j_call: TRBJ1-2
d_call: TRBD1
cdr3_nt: TGTGCCAGCAGTTACTCCCCCGGGACAGGGATCTACACCTTC
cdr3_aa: CASSYSPGTGIYTF

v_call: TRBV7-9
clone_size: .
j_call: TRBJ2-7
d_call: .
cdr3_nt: TGTGCCAGCAGCTTAGCGGCTGACTACGAGCAGTACTTC
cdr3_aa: CASSLAADYEQYF

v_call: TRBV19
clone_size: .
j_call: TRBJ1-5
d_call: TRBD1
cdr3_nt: TGTGCCAGTACCATCACGGACAGGGGAAATCAGCCCCAGCATTTT
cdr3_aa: CASTITDRGNQPQHF

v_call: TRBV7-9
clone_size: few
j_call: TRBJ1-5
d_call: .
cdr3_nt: TGTGCCAGCAGCTTAGTACGCTATAGCAATCAGCCCCAGCATTTT
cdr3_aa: CASSLVRYSNQPQHF

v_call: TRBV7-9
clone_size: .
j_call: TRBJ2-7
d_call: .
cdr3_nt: TGTGCCAGCAGCTCCGGACTCTACGAGCAGTACTTC
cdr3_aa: CASSSGLYEQYF

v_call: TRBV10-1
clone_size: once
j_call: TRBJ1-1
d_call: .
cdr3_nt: TGCGCCAGCAAATTGGGGGCTATGGACACTGAAGCTTTCTTT
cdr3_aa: CASKLGAMDTEAFF

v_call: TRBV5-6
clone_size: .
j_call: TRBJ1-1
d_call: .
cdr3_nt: TGTGCCAGCAGCTTGGTTTCCGCTGAAGCTTTCTTT
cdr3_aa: CASSLVSAEAFF

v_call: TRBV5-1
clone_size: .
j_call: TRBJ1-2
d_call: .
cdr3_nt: TGCGCCAGCAGCTTGGTGCGGGATTCCAGGGAGGGAAACTATGGCTACACCTTC
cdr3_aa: CASSLVRDSREGNYGYTF

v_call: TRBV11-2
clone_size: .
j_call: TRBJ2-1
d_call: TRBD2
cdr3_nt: TGTGCCAGCAGCCTACGGACTAGCGGCCTGTACAATGAGCAGTTCTTC
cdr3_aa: CASSLRTSGLYNEQFF

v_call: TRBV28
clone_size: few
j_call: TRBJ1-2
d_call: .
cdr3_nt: TGTGCCAGCAGTTTAAGTGACTGGGGCGATGGCTACACCTTC
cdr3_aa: CASSLSDWGDGYTF

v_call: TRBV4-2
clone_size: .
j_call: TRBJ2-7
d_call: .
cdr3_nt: TGTGCCAGCAGCCAAGGGGCGGGAAGGGTCTACGAGCAGTACTTC
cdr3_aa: CASSQGAGRVYEQYF

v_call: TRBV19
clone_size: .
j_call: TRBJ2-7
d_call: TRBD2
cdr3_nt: TGTGCCAGTAGTAGAGGGACTACAGAGTACGAGCAGTACTTC
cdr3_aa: CASSRGTTEYEQYF

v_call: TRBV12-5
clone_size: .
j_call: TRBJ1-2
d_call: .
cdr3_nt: TGTGCTAGTGGTTTGGTCCGGGACATCCCTTCGAGCTATGGCTACACCTTC
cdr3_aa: CASGLVRDIPSSYGYTF

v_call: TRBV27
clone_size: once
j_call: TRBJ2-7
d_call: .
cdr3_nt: TGTGCCAGCAGCCCACGACTACACCCCACCTACGAGCAGTACTTC
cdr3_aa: CASSPRLHPTYEQYF

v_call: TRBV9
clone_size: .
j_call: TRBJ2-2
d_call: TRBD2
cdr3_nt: TGTGCCAGCAGCGTAGACGGCGGGGAGGGCGGGGAGCTGTTTTTT
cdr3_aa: CASSVDGGEGGELFF

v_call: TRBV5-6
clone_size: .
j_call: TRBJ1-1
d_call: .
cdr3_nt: TGTGCCAGCAGCTTAGCCCTCACTGAAGCTTTCTTT
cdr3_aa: CASSLALTEAFF